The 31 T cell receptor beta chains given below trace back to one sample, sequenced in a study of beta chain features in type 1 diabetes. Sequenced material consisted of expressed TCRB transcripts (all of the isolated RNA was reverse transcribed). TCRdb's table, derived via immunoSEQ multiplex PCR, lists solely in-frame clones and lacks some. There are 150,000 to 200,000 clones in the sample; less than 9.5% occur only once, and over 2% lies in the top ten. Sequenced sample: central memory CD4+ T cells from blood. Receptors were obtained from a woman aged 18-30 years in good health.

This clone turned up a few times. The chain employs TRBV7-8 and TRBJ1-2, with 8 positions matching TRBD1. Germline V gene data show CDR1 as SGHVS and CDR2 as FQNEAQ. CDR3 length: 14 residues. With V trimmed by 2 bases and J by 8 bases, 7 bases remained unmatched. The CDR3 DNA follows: TGTGCCAGCAGCTTACGCCCGACAGGGGTCGGCTACACCTTC. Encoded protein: CASSLRPTGVGYTF.

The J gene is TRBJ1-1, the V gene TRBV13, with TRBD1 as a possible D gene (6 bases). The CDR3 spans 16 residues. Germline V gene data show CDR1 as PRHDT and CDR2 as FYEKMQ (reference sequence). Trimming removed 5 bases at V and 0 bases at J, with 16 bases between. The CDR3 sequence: CASSTGHRNMNTEAFF. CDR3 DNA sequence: TGTGCCAGCAGCACGGGACATAGAAACATGAACACTGAAGCTTTCTTT.

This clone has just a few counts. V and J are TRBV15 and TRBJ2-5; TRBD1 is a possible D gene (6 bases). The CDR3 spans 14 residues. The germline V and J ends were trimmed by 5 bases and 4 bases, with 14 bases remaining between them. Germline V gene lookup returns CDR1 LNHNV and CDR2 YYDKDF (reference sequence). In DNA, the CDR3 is TGTGCCACCAGCCCCCTACGAGGGGGAGAGACCCAGTACTTC. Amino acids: CATSPLRGGETQYF.

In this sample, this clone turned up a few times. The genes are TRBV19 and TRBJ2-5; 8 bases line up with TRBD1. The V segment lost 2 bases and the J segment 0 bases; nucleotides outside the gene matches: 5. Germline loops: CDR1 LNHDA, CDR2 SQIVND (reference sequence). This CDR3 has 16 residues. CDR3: CASSILAGGYQETQYF. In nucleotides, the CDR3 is TGTGCCAGTAGTATATTGGCAGGGGGCTACCAAGAGACCCAGTACTTC. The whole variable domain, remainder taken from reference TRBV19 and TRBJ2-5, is DGGITQSPKYLFRKEGQNVTLSCEQNLNHDAMYWYRQDPGQGLRLIYYSQIVNDFQKGDIAEGYSVSREKKESFPLTVTSAQKNPTAFYLCASSILAGGYQETQYFGPGTRLLVL.

Here the CDR3 reads CASAGRGNTEAFF. As DNA, the CDR3 is TGTGCCAGTGCGGGCAGGGGGAACACTGAAGCTTTCTTT. The rearrangement links TRBV9 to TRBJ1-1, with D perhaps matching TRBD1 (6 bases). There are 13 residues in the CDR3. Germline values: CDR1 SGDLS, CDR2 YYNGEE. Trimming cost V 8 bases and J 1 base, with 12 bases left between them.

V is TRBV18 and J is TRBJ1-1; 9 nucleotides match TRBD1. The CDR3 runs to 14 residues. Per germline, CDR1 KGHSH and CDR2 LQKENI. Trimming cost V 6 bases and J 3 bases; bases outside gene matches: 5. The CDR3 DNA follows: TGTGCCAGCTCGCCGGGACAGGGATACACTGAAGCTTTCTTT. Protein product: CASSPGQGYTEAFF.

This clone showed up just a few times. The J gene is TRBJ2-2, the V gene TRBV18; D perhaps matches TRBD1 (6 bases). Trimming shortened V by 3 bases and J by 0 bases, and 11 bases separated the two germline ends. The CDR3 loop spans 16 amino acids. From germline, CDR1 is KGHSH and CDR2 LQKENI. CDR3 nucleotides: TGTGCCAGCTCACCGCCAGGGACACCGAACACCGGGGAGCTGTTTTTT. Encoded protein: CASSPPGTPNTGELFF.

The CDR3 coding sequence is TGTGCCAGCAGCTTGGTAACTAGCGGAACCAATGAGCAGTTCTTC. Translating gives CASSLVTSGTNEQFF. The V call is TRBV5-6, the J call TRBJ2-1, with 8 positions matching TRBD2. Germline V CDR1 and CDR2: SGHDT, YYEEEE. The J segment lost 6 bases and the V segment lost 0 bases, leaving 5 bases of the junction unmatched. The CDR3 has 15 residues.

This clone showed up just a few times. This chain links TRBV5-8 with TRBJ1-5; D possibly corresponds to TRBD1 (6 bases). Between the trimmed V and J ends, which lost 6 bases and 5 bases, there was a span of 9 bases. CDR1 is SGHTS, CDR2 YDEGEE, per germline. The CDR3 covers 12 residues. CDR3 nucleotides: TGTGCCAGCAAGGGGGATGATCAGCCCCAGCATTTT. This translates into CASKGDDQPQHF. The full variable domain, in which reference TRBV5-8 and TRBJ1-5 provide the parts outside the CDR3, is EAGVTQSPTHLIKTRGQQATLRCSPISGHTSVYWYQQALGLGLQFLLWYDEGEERNRGNFPPRFSGRQFPNYSSELNVNALELEDSALYLCASKGDDQPQHFGDGTRLSIL.

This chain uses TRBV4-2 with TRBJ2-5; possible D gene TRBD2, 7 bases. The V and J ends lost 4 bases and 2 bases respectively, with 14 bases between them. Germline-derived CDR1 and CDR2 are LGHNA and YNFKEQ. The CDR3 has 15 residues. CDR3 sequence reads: CASSPGGQGQETQYF. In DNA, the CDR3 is TGTGCCAGCAGCCCGGGGGGCCAGGGACAAGAGACCCAGTACTTC.

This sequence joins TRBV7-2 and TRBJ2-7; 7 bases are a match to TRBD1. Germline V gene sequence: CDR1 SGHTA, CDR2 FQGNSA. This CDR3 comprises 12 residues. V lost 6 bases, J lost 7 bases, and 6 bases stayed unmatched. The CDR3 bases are TGTGCCAGCAGTCCCGACAGGGCGGAGCAGTACTTC. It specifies CASSPDRAEQYF.

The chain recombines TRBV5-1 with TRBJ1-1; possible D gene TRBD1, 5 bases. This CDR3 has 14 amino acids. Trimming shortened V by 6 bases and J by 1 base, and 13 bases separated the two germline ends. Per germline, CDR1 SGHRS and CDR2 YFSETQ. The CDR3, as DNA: TGCGCCAGCAAAGTAGGGGCCCAGAACACTGAAGCTTTCTTT. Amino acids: CASKVGAQNTEAFF.

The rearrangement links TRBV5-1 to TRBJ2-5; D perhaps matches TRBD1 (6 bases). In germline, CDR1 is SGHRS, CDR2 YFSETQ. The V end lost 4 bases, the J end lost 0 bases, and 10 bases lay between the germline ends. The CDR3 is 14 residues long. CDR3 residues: CASSPQGYQETQYF. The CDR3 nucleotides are TGCGCCAGCAGCCCCCAGGGGTACCAAGAGACCCAGTACTTC.

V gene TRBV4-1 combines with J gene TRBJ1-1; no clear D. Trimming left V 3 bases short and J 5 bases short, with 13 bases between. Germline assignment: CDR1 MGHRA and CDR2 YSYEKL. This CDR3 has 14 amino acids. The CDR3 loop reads CASSHNWGGTEAFF. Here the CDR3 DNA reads TGCGCCAGCAGCCACAATTGGGGAGGGACTGAAGCTTTCTTT.

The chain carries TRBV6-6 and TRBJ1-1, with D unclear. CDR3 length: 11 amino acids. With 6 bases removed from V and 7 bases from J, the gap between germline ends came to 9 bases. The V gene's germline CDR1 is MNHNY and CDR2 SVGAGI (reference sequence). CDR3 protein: CASRGLGEAFF. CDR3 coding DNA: TGTGCCAGCAGAGGACTCGGTGAAGCTTTCTTT.

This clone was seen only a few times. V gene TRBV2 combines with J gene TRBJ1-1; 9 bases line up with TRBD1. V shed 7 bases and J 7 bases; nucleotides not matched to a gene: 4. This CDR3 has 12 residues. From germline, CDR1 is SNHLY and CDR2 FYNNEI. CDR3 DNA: TGTGCCAGCACCCGACAGGGGGGTGAAGCTTTCTTT. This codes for CASTRQGGEAFF.

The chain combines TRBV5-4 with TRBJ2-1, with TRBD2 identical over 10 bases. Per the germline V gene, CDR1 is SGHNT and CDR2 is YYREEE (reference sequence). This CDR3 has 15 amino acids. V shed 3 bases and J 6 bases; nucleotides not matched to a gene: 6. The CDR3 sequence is CASSSEREGLNEQFF. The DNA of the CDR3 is TGTGCCAGCAGCTCCGAGCGGGAGGGCCTCAATGAGCAGTTCTTC.

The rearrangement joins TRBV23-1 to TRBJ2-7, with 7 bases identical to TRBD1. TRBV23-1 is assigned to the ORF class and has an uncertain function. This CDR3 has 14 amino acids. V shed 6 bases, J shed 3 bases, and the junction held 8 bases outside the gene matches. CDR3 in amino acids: CASRWTGVDYEQYF. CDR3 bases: TGCGCCAGCAGATGGACAGGTGTGGACTACGAGCAGTACTTC.

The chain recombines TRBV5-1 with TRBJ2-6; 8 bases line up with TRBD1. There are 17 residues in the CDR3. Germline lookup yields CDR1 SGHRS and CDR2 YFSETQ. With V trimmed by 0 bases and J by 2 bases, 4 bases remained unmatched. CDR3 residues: CASSLAGQGAGANVLTF. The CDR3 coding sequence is TGCGCCAGCAGCTTGGCCGGACAGGGAGCTGGGGCCAACGTCCTGACTTTC.

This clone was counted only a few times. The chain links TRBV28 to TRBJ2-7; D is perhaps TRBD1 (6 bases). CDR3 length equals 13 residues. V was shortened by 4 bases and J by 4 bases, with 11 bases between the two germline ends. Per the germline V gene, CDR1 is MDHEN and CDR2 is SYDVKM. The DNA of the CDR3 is TGTGCCAGCAGTTCAGGGGCACCGTACGAGCAGTACTTC. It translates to CASSSGAPYEQYF. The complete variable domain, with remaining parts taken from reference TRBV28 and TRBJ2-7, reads DVKVTQSSRYLVKRTGEKVFLECVQDMDHENMFWYRQDPGLGLRLIYFSYDVKMKEKGDIPEGYSVSREKKERFSLILESASTNQTSMYLCASSSGAPYEQYFGPGTRLTVT.

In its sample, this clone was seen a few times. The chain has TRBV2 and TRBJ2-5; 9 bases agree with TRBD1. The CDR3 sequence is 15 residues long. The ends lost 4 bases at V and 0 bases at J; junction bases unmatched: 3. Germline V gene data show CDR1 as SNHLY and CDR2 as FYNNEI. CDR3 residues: CASSADRGDQETQYF. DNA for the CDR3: TGTGCCAGCAGTGCGGACAGGGGCGACCAAGAGACCCAGTACTTC.

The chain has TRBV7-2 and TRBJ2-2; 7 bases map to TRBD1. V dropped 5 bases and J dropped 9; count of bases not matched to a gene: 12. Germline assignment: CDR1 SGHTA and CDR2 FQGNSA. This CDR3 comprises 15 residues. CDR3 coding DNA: TGTGCCAGCAGCGCCGTAGGGGGCCCAAACCGGGAGCTGTTTTTT. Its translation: CASSAVGGPNRELFF.

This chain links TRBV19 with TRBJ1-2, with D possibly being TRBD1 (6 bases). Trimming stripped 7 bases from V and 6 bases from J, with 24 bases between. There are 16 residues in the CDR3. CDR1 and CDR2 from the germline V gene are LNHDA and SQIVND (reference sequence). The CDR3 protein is CASKPPSGQGINGYTF. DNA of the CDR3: TGTGCCAGTAAACCACCTTCAGGGCAGGGGATTAATGGCTACACCTTC.

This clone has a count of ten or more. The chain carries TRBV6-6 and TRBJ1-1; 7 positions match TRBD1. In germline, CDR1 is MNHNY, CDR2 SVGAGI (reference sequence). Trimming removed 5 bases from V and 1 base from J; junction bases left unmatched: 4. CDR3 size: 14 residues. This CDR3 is CASSVQGRNTEAFF. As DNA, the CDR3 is TGTGCCAGCAGTGTACAGGGGCGGAACACTGAAGCTTTCTTT.

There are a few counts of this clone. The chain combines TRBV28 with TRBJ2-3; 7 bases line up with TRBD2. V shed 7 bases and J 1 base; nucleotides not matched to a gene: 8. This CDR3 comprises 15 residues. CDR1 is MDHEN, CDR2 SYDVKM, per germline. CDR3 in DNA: TGTGCCAGCACCACGGGGGGAGGAGGCACAGATACGCAGTATTTT. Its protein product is CASTTGGGGTDTQYF.

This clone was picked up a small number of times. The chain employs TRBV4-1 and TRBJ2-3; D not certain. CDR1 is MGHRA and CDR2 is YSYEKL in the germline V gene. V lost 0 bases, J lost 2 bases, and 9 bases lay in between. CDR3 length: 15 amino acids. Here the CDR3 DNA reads TGCGCCAGCAGCCAAGAGGGCTCAATCACAGATACGCAGTATTTT. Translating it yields CASSQEGSITDTQYF.

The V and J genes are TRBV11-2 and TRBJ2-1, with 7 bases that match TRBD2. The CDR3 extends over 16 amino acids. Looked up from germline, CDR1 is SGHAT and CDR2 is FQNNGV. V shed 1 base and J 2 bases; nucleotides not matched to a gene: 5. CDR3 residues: CASSLVAGAAYNEQFF. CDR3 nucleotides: TGTGCCAGCAGCTTAGTGGCGGGAGCGGCCTACAATGAGCAGTTCTTC.

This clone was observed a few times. The CDR3 here is CASSLPLGQSYEQYF. The CDR3 nucleotides read TGTGCCAGCAGCCTTCCCCTGGGACAGTCCTACGAGCAGTACTTC. The chain is built from TRBV11-3 and TRBJ2-7, with 7 bases lining up with TRBD1. The V gene's germline CDR1 is SGHNT and CDR2 YENEEA. Germline trimming cut 5 bases from V and 1 base from J; bases unmatched to any gene: 8. This CDR3 comprises 15 residues.

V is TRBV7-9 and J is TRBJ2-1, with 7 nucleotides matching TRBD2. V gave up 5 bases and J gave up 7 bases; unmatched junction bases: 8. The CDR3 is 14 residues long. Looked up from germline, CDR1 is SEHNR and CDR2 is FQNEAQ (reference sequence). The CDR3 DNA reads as TGTGCCAGCAGCCCACCCGGGGGGTGGAATGAGCAGTTCTTC. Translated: CASSPPGGWNEQFF.

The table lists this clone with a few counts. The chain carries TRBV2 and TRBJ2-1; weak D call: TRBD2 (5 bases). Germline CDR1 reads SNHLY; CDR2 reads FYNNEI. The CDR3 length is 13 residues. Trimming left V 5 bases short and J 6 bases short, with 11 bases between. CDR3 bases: TGTGCCAGCAGTTCGGAGGAGCGCAATGAGCAGTTCTTC. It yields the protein CASSSEERNEQFF.

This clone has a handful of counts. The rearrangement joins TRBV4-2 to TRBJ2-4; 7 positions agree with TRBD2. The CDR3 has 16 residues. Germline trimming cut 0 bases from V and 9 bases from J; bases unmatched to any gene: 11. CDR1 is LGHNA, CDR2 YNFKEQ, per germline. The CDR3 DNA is TGTGCCAGCAGCCAAGAGAAAGAGGGAGGGCCGATCATTCAGTACTTC. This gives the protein CASSQEKEGGPIIQYF.